This TCR beta chain is from a study of Tregs in tolerant kidney transplant recipients. Germline CDR1 SGHVS, CDR2 FNYEAQ. The CDR3 runs to 18 residues. Germline trimming cut 5 bases from V and 4 bases from J; bases unmatched to any gene: 15. Profiling relied on immunoSEQ multiplex PCR, and the TCRdb table lists in-frame clones only, not all of them. Seen here are around 230,000 clones, 80% to 85% observed once, and the top ten hold over 0.5%. CD4+CD25+CD127- Tregs, CD4+CD25- non-Tregs, CD4 and CD8 cells were sorted. Sample: CD4+ T cells from blood. This chain uses TRBV7-6 with TRBJ2-5; 11 nucleotides match TRBD2. This clonotype was obtained from a human donor in good health. The CDR3 spells CASSTRKGSSGRSETQYF. CDR3 DNA: TGTGCCAGCAGCACTAGAAAAGGTTCTAGCGGGAGGTCAGAGACCCAGTACTTC.